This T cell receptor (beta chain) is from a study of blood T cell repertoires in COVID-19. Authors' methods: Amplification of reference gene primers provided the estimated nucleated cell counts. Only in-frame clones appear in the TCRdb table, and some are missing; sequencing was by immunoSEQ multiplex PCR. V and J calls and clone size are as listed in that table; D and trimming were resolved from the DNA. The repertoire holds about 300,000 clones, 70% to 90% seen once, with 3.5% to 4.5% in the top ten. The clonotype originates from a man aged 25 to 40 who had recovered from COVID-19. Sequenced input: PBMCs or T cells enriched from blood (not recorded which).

CDR3 loop: CASSTTANYGYTF. Written as DNA, the CDR3 is TGTGCCAGCAGCACGACAGCTAACTATGGCTACACCTTC. The chain carries TRBV7-9 and TRBJ1-2; D perhaps matches TRBD1 (5 bases). V lost 5 bases, J lost 0 bases, and 7 bases lay in between. CDR1 and CDR2 (germline): SEHNR, FQNEAQ (reference sequence). The CDR3 is made up of 13 amino acids.